In this sample, the clone carrying this T cell receptor (beta chain) turned up once. Its cognate antigen is unknown. The data were taken from a study of T cell responses to AZD1222 COVID-19 vaccine. About the study: Second-dose intervals of approximately 4 or approximately 12 weeks were pooled. Notes on the study in general: Just six AZD1222 recipients were seropositive at baseline. Elevations in Spike-specific TCR breadth and depth followed administration of two AZD1222 doses. Most donors were white British and more were female, and clonal diversity was possibly underestimated.

V was clipped by 7 bases and J by 8 bases; unmatched bases: 7. The CDR3 has 13 residues. The method was immunoSEQ multiplex PCR; TCRdb's version includes in-frame clones alone and lacks a portion of them. The table includes about 160,000 clones, around 90% detected once. Sequencing used peripheral blood, obtained on day 0 of AZD1222 vaccination. The V gene is TRBV12-3 or TRBV12-4, the J gene TRBJ1-4; 7 nucleotides line up with TRBD1. This clonotype was sampled from an adult in good health. The CDR3 spells CASKEGATEKLFF. The CDR3 nucleotides are TGTGCCAGCAAAGAGGGGGCGACGGAAAAACTGTTTTTT.